This TCR beta chain comes out of a study of T-cell memory formation after mild COVID-19 (dated by TCRdb to the early 2020s). Some background on the complete study: Most TCR sequence clusters were specific to one of the two donors. T-cell clones expanding and contracting after mild COVID-19 in two donors were tracked by longitudinal TCRalpha and TCRbeta repertoire sequencing. The cohort comprised two young, previously healthy adult volunteers, one female and one male.

Sequencing relied on an Illumina NovaSeq 6000. TCRalpha and TCRbeta cDNA libraries were built by 5'RACE with constant-segment primers, adding sample barcodes and unique molecular identifiers. Trizol reagent was used to extract RNA from every sample. The libraries were amplified in two PCR steps, and the second step added a second sample barcode and Illumina TruSeq adapters. Libraries were sequenced on an Illumina NovaSeq with 2 x 150 bp paired-end reads. On the authors' methods: Reads were demultiplexed and collapsed into UMI-guided consensus sequences with migec v1.2.7. Using mixcr v2.1.11, UMI consensuses were aligned to TRA and TRB V and J templates and then assembled into clonotypes. Expanded or contracted clonotypes were those called significant by both edgeR and NoisET, with noise models trained on biological replicates. For edgeR calls, the cutoffs were a false discovery rate-adjusted p below 0.01 and a log2 fold-change threshold of 1. As an exploratory analysis of dynamics, max-normalized trajectories of the 1000 most abundant clonotypes were examined by PCA with hierarchical clustering. Separately sequenced CD4+ and CD8+ repertoires were used to assign the CD4 or CD8 phenotype of responding clones. Clones were called with MiXCR by TCRdb after fastp trimmed the public reads at Q25, and only in-frame beta chains were retained. Every entry covers one CDR3 protein and lists the most common genes and DNA from its rows. None of the V and J calls come from the authors' own analysis; TCRdb made them. In this sample the table shows under 550,000 distinct CDR3 sequences, about 20% of which occur a single time. Of the sample, around an eighth is held by the ten largest clones.

According to the germline V gene, CDR1 reads LGHNA and CDR2 reads YSLEER. Trimming costs V 1 base and J 4 bases, and their ends lie 14 bases apart. The CDR3 goes from the cysteine to the phenylalanine over 16 residues. Only CDR3 DNA is held: 48 bases, read in frame from base 1. Ficoll-Paque density gradient centrifugation was used to isolate PBMCs. To note about this clonotype: The specificity of this receptor is unknown. No clone much larger than this one lies a single base away; base qualities are absent.

Results and caveats for the whole study, not just this receptor: Only a couple of mild cases were covered in the study, and larger cohorts including severe cases with pre-infection samples were considered necessary. Some responding clones were detected in pre-infection memory, suggesting pre-existing cross-reactive memory T cells joined the SARS-CoV-2 response. Contracting CD4+ clones were located mainly in the CM and EM memory subsets, whereas CD8+ clones were found to be enriched in EMRA. SARS-CoV-2 specificity was not confirmed for the second-wave clones peaking on day 37. Clones contracting from day 15 to 85 had balanced CD4/CD8 phenotypes, while a second wave expanding from day 15 to 37 was biased towards CD4+.

This clonotype was sampled from an adult woman who had mild COVID-19 (a few samples of this study predate the infection). The sample titles of this study are shuffled in the database, so cell type and time point are left out; the donor was told from shared clones. Rearrangement joined TRBV4-3 to TRBJ2-1; TRBD2 is a weak D gene call, 7 bases matching. The sample consisted of PBMCs or a T cell subset sorted from them (not recorded which). CDR3 protein: CASSQGGGADYNEQFF. The DNA sequence is TGCGCCAGCAGCCAAGGAGGGGGGGCAGATTACAATGAGCAGTTCTTC.